Listed below are T cell receptor beta chains from one sample, sequenced in a study of OX40 agonist ivuxolimab in advanced cancers. The data were produced by immunoSEQ multiplex PCR, yet TCRdb's version contains in-frame clones alone and is incomplete. This table has 65,000 to 85,000 clones, more than 80% appearing once. The specimen was CD4+ or CD8+ T cells sorted from blood, collected in a trial of the OX40 agonist ivuxolimab. The receptors originated from an adult with an advanced solid tumor such as melanoma, head and neck, liver or kidney cancer. Each CDR3 is given with its conserved first and last residue. A D gene is named only where the DNA matches it firmly. Expanded clones get a size class; other rows say once, few or many, or leave the size out.

CDR3 DNA	CDR3 protein	D gene	J gene	V gene	clone size
TGTGCCAGCAGCCGCGGACGAAGCTACGAGCAGTACTTC	CASSRGRSYEQYF	-	TRBJ2-7	TRBV11-1	-
TGTGCCAGCAGTGACATATTAATCCGGGTGAACACTGAAGCTTTCTTT	CASSDILIRVNTEAFF	-	TRBJ1-1	TRBV28	once
TGTGCCAGCAGTTACTCTTGGGGGCCGAGCACAGATACGCAGTATTTT	CASSYSWGPSTDTQYF	-	TRBJ2-3	TRBV6-5	-
TGCGCCAGCAGCCCAGGGACGGGGGGCTCCGAGCAGTACTTC	CASSPGTGGSEQYF	-	TRBJ2-7	TRBV4-1	-
TGTGCCAGCAGTGAAAGGGGGGCAGGTCAGCCCCAGCATTTT	CASSERGAGQPQHF	-	TRBJ1-5	TRBV6-1	-
TGTGCCACCAGCAGTAGGGGTGAAAAACTGTTTTTT	CATSSRGEKLFF	-	TRBJ1-4	TRBV15	-
TGTGCCAGCAGCCAAGGATTGGGACAGCCCTACGAGCAGTACTTC	CASSQGLGQPYEQYF	TRBD1	TRBJ2-7	TRBV14	-
TGTGCCAGCAGTTACCAGGTGAACTACAATGAGCAGTTCTTC	CASSYQVNYNEQFF	-	TRBJ2-1	TRBV6-5	-
TGCAGTGCTACGATCGAAGAGACCCAGTACTTC	CSATIEETQYF	-	TRBJ2-5	TRBV20-1	-
TGTGCCAGCAGCTTTAACATGGGGTTCTTC	CASSFNMGFF	-	TRBJ2-1	TRBV5-8	-
TGTGCCAGCAGTGCCTTGGACAGCCGCTATGGCTACACCTTC	CASSALDSRYGYTF	-	TRBJ1-2	TRBV25-1	few
TGTGCCAGCAGCTCCGCGCGGACGTCCAGGTTAGAGCAGTACTTC	CASSSARTSRLEQYF	-	TRBJ2-7	TRBV4-2	-
TGTGCCAGCTCACCATTGGCAGGACCACCCCTCCACTTT	CASSPLAGPPLHF	-	TRBJ1-6	TRBV18	few
TGTGCCATCAGTGGCACGACGGGAGGAGATACGCAGTATTTT	CAISGTTGGDTQYF	TRBD2	TRBJ2-3	TRBV10-3	-
TGTGCCAGTAGTATAGGGCGGGGTGACAATGAGCAGTTCTTC	CASSIGRGDNEQFF	-	TRBJ2-1	TRBV19	-
TGTGCCAGTAGTGATCCTCCTTTGGGAAATGAGCAGTTCTTC	CASSDPPLGNEQFF	-	TRBJ2-1	TRBV19	-
TGTGCCAGCAGCCAGGAGGGGGCTGGGCAGGGGCCAGGCTATGGCTACACCTTC	CASSQEGAGQGPGYGYTF	TRBD1	TRBJ1-2	TRBV4-2	-
TGTGCCAGCAGCTTGAGTGGGGTTGGAGCCTACGAGCAGTACTTC	CASSLSGVGAYEQYF	-	TRBJ2-7	TRBV5-8	-
TGTGCCAGCAGTTTATGGGGACAGGGGCGGTTGGGCTATGGCTACACCTTC	CASSLWGQGRLGYGYTF	TRBD1	TRBJ1-2	TRBV28	once
TGTGCCAGTAGTATTAGGGGGGCGGCCCAGCATTTT	CASSIRGAAQHF	-	TRBJ1-5	TRBV19	-
TGTGCCAGCAGTGGGTGGGGGATTAACTATGGCTACACCTTC	CASSGWGINYGYTF	-	TRBJ1-2	TRBV6-1	-
TGTGCCAGCTCACCCCAGCCAGGGGCGGCCTTGGAGCAGTACTTC	CASSPQPGAALEQYF	-	TRBJ2-7	TRBV18	-
TGTGCCAGCAGTGAAGGAGATCCAAGGTCGACGGACACTGAAGCTTTCTTT	CASSEGDPRSTDTEAFF	-	TRBJ1-1	TRBV6-1	-
TGCGCCAGCAGCCCCAGGACAGAACGGTCCAACACTGAAGCTTTCTTT	CASSPRTERSNTEAFF	-	TRBJ1-1	TRBV5-1	-
TGTGCCAGCAGCTTGGTGGCTAATCCAGATACGCAGTATTTT	CASSLVANPDTQYF	-	TRBJ2-3	TRBV7-3	-
TGTGCCAGCAGTGCGCGTTTCCGACAGGGGGCTGATGAAGCTTTCTTT	CASSARFRQGADEAFF	TRBD1	TRBJ1-1	TRBV6-1	-
TGCGCCAGCAGCCAAGATCCTAGCGCCTCGGGGGGCACGCAGTATTTT	CASSQDPSASGGTQYF	-	TRBJ2-3	TRBV4-1	-
TGTGCCACCAGCAGAGGAATCTACACTGAAGCTTTCTTT	CATSRGIYTEAFF	-	TRBJ1-1	TRBV15	-
TGTGCCAGCAGTTCCGCAGGGGCCACCGGGGAGCTGTTTTTT	CASSSAGATGELFF	-	TRBJ2-2	TRBV6-5	-
TGTGCCAGCAGTTCCGACCCCTCCGCGGGGAGGGGACTCTCCGAGCAGTACTTC	CASSSDPSAGRGLSEQYF	TRBD2	TRBJ2-7	TRBV28	-
TGTGCCAGCAGTGGAGGGATGGATACGCAGTATTTT	CASSGGMDTQYF	-	TRBJ2-3	TRBV2	-
TGTGCCAGCAGCTCCCAGCCGAACACTGAAGCTTTCTTT	CASSSQPNTEAFF	-	TRBJ1-1	TRBV7-6	-
TGTGCCAGCAGTGGAGCCTTTCCCGGTCAGCCCCAGCATTTT	CASSGAFPGQPQHF	-	TRBJ1-5	TRBV2	-
TGTGCTAGTACCCGGGAATTCGGTGAGCAGTTCTTC	CASTREFGEQFF	-	TRBJ2-1	TRBV12-5	few